This paragraph reports one T cell receptor beta chain. Under the authors' procedure: Scientists estimated how many nucleated cells there were by amplifying reference gene primers. Some clones are missing from TCRdb's copy, which holds only in-frame ones; the method was immunoSEQ multiplex PCR. That table gives V, J and clone size, and the DNA gave D and trimming. The sample contains about 280,000 clones, over 75% of which appear only once. The data were obtained in a study of blood T cell repertoires in COVID-19. Study background: Material from acute and convalescent COVID-19 was sourced from the United States, Italy and Spain. Nucleic acid was either cDNA or gDNA, and it came from T cells, B-cell-depleted T cells, or PBMCs.

Trimming removed 4 bases from V and 6 bases from J; junction bases left unmatched: 5. Germline V lookup: CDR1 SGDLS, CDR2 YYNGEE. The CDR3 runs to 13 residues. The receptor's source is a human donor in a cohort sampled during active COVID-19. The J gene is TRBJ2-5, the V gene TRBV9, with 8 bases matching TRBD2. The sequenced material came from peripheral blood. As DNA, the CDR3 is TGTGCCAGCAGCATGGCGGGGGGAAAGACCCAGTACTTC. Residues: CASSMAGGKTQYF. The full variable domain, with the rest looked up from reference TRBV9 and TRBJ2-5, is DSGVTQTPKHLITATGQRVTLRCSPRSGDLSVYWYQQSLDQGLQFLIQYYNGEERAKGNILERFSAQQFPDLHSELNLSSLELGDSALYFCASSMAGGKTQYFGPGTRLLVL.